This paragraph reports one T cell receptor beta chain. Its antigen is unidentified. From the reads, TCRdb called clonotypes with MiXCR, one entry per CDR3 protein. The sample shows some 350,000 distinct CDR3 sequences, 25% to 30% of them seen only once. This specimen belongs to a study of T cell repertoires in cytomegalovirus infection. For the study at large: Epitope selection comprised recently identified HLA-C-restricted CMV epitopes and well-studied HLA-B-restricted CMV epitopes. Both a matching HLA type and CMV infection were indicated by public TCR beta signatures. Notes on the study in general: There were carriers of CMV plus the relevant HLA, and cumulative public TCR beta family frequency identified them. HLA-C-restricted TCR beta clonotypes specific for CMV led the ex vivo response.

The germline CDR1 and CDR2 sequences are SGHVS and FQNEAQ. With 9 bases removed from V and 3 bases from J, the gap between germline ends came to 6 bases. This CDR3 is built from 11 residues. Material: cultured PBMCs, obtained from culture after CMV antigen stimulation. This sequence originates from a human donor in good health (CMV status not recorded). Some clones in this sample may be carry-over from other donors' samples. The chain is built from TRBV7-8 and TRBJ1-3; no definite D call. The CDR3 reads CASRGGNTIYF. The CDR3 bases are TGTGCCAGTCGTGGTGGAAACACCATATATTTT. Looking up the rest from reference TRBV7-8 and TRBJ1-3 gives the full variable domain: GAGVSQSPRYKVAKRGQDVALRCDPISGHVSLFWYQQALGQGPEFLTYFQNEAQLDKSGLPSDRFFAERPEGSVSTLKIQRTQQEDSAVYLCASRGGNTIYFGEGSWLTVV.